What follows is one T cell receptor beta chain and its context. Its matching antigen is unknown. The sample originates from a study of OX40 agonist ivuxolimab in advanced cancers. The overall study: Every 2 weeks, patients got intravenous ivuxolimab at one of six dose levels (0.01-10 mg/kg). Patients were approximately 80% male with ages roughly 20 to 85, mean about 65.

Data came from immunoSEQ multiplex PCR; TCRdb stores just in-frame clones and leaves some out. Among about 66,000 clones listed, roughly 84% were seen once. The CDR3 extends over 15 amino acids. Germline V lookup: CDR1 LNHDA, CDR2 SQIVND (reference sequence). V was pared by 4 bases and J by 4 bases, with 15 bases between. Study conclusions and caveats: CD8+ T cells showed, on average, more clonal expansion than CD4+ cells. What antigens the expanded peripheral T cells recognized was never established.

This chain uses TRBV19 with TRBJ2-3, with D possibly being TRBD1 or TRBD2 (5 bases each). The receptor comes from an adult with an advanced solid tumor such as melanoma, head and neck, liver or kidney cancer. The starting material was CD4+ or CD8+ T cells sorted from blood, obtained in a trial of the OX40 agonist ivuxolimab. CDR3 coding DNA: TGTGCCAGTAGTACCCTATCCCGGGGCCCAGATACGCAGTATTTT. Encoded protein: CASSTLSRGPDTQYF.